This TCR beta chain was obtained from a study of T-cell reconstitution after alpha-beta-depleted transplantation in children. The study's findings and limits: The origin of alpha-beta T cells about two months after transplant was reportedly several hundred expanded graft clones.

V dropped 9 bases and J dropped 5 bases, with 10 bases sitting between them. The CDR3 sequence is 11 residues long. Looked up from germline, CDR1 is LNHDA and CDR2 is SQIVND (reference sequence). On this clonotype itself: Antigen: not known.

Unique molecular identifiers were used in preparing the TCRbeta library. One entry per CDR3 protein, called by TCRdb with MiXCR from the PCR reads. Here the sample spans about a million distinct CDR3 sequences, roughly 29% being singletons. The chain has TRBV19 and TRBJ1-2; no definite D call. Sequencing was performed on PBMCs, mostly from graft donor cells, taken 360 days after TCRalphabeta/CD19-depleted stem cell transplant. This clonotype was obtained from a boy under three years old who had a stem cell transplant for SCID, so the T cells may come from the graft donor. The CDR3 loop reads CASSGLYGYTF. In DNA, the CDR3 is TGTGCCAGCAGCGGATTATATGGCTACACCTTC.